These 8 T cell receptor beta chains were all obtained from the same sample, sequenced in a study of glioma-infiltrating T cells after dendritic cell vaccination. Time point in this sample: after dendritic cell vaccination, including at tumor progression/relapse. TCRdb keeps only in-frame clones here, not all; method: immunoSEQ multiplex PCR. Here the sample spans about 87,000 clones, roughly 87% being singletons. Sequences were derived from blood, sampled after dendritic cell vaccination. The receptors originated from a human donor with glioblastoma.

The chain carries TRBV5-1 and TRBJ2-7; tentatively, D is TRBD1 (5 bases). The germline V and J ends were trimmed by 0 bases and 3 bases, with 7 bases remaining between them. Per the germline V gene, CDR1 is SGHRS and CDR2 is YFSETQ. The CDR3 extends over 13 amino acids. The CDR3 here is CASSLEDNYEQYF. The CDR3 region has the DNA TGCGCCAGCAGCTTGGAGGACAACTACGAGCAGTACTTC.

This chain connects TRBV9 to TRBJ1-5, with 8 positions matching TRBD1. The CDR3 has 15 residues. Germline CDR1 is SGDLS and CDR2 is YYNGEE. Germline trimming cut 3 bases from V and 5 bases from J; bases unmatched to any gene: 7. CDR3 in amino acids: CASSGQGSWDQPQHF. DNA for the CDR3: TGTGCCAGCAGCGGACAGGGGTCCTGGGATCAGCCCCAGCATTTT.

This clone was seen a few times. The chain has TRBV7-2 and TRBJ2-7, with 7 nucleotides matching TRBD1. Germline V CDR1 and CDR2: SGHTA, FQGNSA. This CDR3 is built from 13 residues. The ends lost 5 bases at V and 1 base at J; junction bases unmatched: 2. The DNA for the CDR3 is TGTGCCAGCAGCACGGGACAGTCCTACGAGCAGTACTTC. This encodes CASSTGQSYEQYF.

J is TRBJ2-1 and V is TRBV7-6; D not certain. CDR3 length: 15 residues. From germline, CDR1 is SGHVS and CDR2 FNYEAQ. V lost 5 bases, J lost 0 bases, and 11 bases lay in between. CDR3 nucleotide sequence: TGTGCCAGCAGCGCGTCTACGAGCTCCTACAATGAGCAGTTCTTC. Translation gives CASSASTSSYNEQFF.

This chain joins TRBV5-1 and TRBJ2-7, with D unclear. Trimming took off 0 bases at V and 1 base at J, with 5 bases between the two ends. CDR3 length equals 13 residues. CDR1 and CDR2 from the germline V gene are SGHRS and YFSETQ. The CDR3 nucleotides read TGCGCCAGCAGCTTGGCCGAGTCCTACGAGCAGTACTTC. This encodes CASSLAESYEQYF.

This sequence joins TRBV9 and TRBJ2-1; 8 bases agree with TRBD2. Germline lookup yields CDR1 SGDLS and CDR2 YYNGEE. V was clipped by 0 bases and J by 3 bases; unmatched bases: 2. The CDR3 covers 15 residues. CDR3 residues: CASSVGGGNYNEQFF. The CDR3 nucleotides read TGTGCCAGCAGCGTAGGCGGGGGGAACTACAATGAGCAGTTCTTC. The entire variable domain, with the rest obtained from reference TRBV9 and TRBJ2-1, is as follows: DSGVTQTPKHLITATGQRVTLRCSPRSGDLSVYWYQQSLDQGLQFLIQYYNGEERAKGNILERFSAQQFPDLHSELNLSSLELGDSALYFCASSVGGGNYNEQFFGPGTRLTVL.

The gene calls are TRBV5-6 and TRBJ1-1; tentatively, D is TRBD1 (6 bases). The CDR3 has 12 amino acids. Per the germline V gene, CDR1 is SGHDT and CDR2 is YYEEEE. With 4 bases removed from V and 5 bases from J, the gap between germline ends came to 9 bases. The CDR3: CASSTGKTEAFF. The DNA for the CDR3 is TGTGCCAGCAGCACAGGGAAAACTGAAGCTTTCTTT.

The J gene is TRBJ2-3, the V gene TRBV7-2; the match to TRBD2 covers 10 bases. Germline trimming cut 5 bases from V and 1 base from J; bases unmatched to any gene: 6. Looked up from germline, CDR1 is SGHTA and CDR2 is FQGNSA. This CDR3 region has 16 residues. The CDR3 coding sequence is TGTGCCAGCAGCCCTTATACTAGCGGGGGCACAGATACGCAGTATTTT. This gives the protein CASSPYTSGGTDTQYF.